Listed below are T cell receptor beta chains from one sample, sequenced in a study of cytomegalovirus exposure and HLA in healthy donors. Using immunoSEQ multiplex PCR, the repertoire was profiled, and TCRdb retains in-frame clones only, with some absent. The sample has roughly 99,000 clones, about 80% seen once. Sequencing used PBMCs. These receptors were obtained from a male donor in good health and CMV-seropositive. CDR3s include the opening cysteine and the closing phenylalanine or tryptophan. The D gene is left open where the match is weak. Clone size, where shown, is once, few, many, or a class for clones that have expanded.

J: TRBJ1-2
D: TRBD1
size: NA
V: TRBV14
CDR3: CASSLWDSWNYGYTF
DNA: TGTGCCAGCAGCTTATGGGACAGCTGGAACTATGGCTACACCTTC

J: TRBJ2-5
D: TRBD2
size: NA
V: TRBV2
CDR3: CASSYGSGVQETQYF
DNA: TGTGCCAGCTCTTACGGGAGCGGGGTTCAAGAGACCCAGTACTTC

J: TRBJ2-7
D: TRBD2
size: once
V: TRBV5-1
CDR3: CASSSGTSVYEQYF
DNA: TGCGCCAGCAGCTCCGGGACTAGTGTCTACGAGCAGTACTTC

J: TRBJ2-3
D: TRBD2
size: NA
V: TRBV29-1
CDR3: CSVGSPSGGTDTQYF
DNA: TGCAGCGTTGGGTCCCCTAGCGGGGGCACAGATACGCAGTATTTT

J: TRBJ1-1
D: NA
size: NA
V: TRBV11-2
CDR3: CASSLVPARGAFF
DNA: TGTGCCAGCAGCTTAGTACCGGCCAGGGGAGCTTTCTTT

J: TRBJ1-4
D: NA
size: NA
V: TRBV7-9
CDR3: CASSLDRPAGEKLFF
DNA: TGTGCCAGCAGCTTAGACAGGCCAGCGGGTGAAAAACTGTTTTTT

J: TRBJ2-7
D: NA
size: NA
V: TRBV19
CDR3: CASSIAQGSYEQYF
DNA: TGTGCCAGTAGTATCGCGCAGGGTTCCTACGAGCAGTACTTC

J: TRBJ2-1
D: NA
size: NA
V: TRBV9
CDR3: CASSGRGGWMNEQFF
DNA: TGTGCCAGCAGCGGAAGGGGGGGATGGATGAATGAGCAGTTCTTC

J: TRBJ1-3
D: NA
size: NA
V: TRBV5-1
CDR3: CASSSLQGGNTIYF
DNA: TGCGCCAGCAGCTCCCTCCAGGGCGGAAACACCATATATTTT

J: TRBJ1-6
D: NA
size: NA
V: TRBV6-1
CDR3: CASRPGNNSPLHF
DNA: TGTGCCAGCAGGCCGGGGAATAATTCACCCCTCCACTTT

J: TRBJ2-7
D: NA
size: NA
V: TRBV7-2
CDR3: CASSFDRYSSYEQYF
DNA: TGTGCCAGCAGCTTCGACAGGTATAGCTCCTACGAGCAGTACTTC

J: TRBJ1-4
D: TRBD1
size: NA
V: TRBV7-2
CDR3: CASSPTRGRSNEKLFF
DNA: TGTGCCAGCAGCCCCACCAGGGGGCGAAGTAATGAAAAACTGTTTTTT

J: TRBJ1-1
D: NA
size: few
V: TRBV5-1
CDR3: CASSLEQGRTEAFF
DNA: TGCGCCAGCAGCTTGGAACAGGGTCGGACTGAAGCTTTCTTT

J: TRBJ2-3
D: NA
size: NA
V: TRBV5-1
CDR3: CASSLLEDTQYF
DNA: TGCGCCAGCAGCTTGCTGGAGGATACGCAGTATTTT

J: TRBJ1-1
D: NA
size: NA
V: TRBV6-6
CDR3: CASSYSAPDTEAFF
DNA: TGTGCCAGCAGTTACTCTGCACCGGACACTGAAGCTTTCTTT

J: TRBJ1-1
D: TRBD1
size: few
V: TRBV6-6
CDR3: CASSDRVPVNTEAFF
DNA: TGTGCCAGCAGCGACAGGGTCCCTGTGAACACTGAAGCTTTCTTT

J: TRBJ2-7
D: NA
size: NA
V: TRBV5-1
CDR3: CASSLGQGGEQYF
DNA: TGCGCCAGCAGCTTGGGCCAGGGGGGCGAGCAGTACTTC

J: TRBJ2-7
D: NA
size: NA
V: TRBV5-1
CDR3: CASSLAQGFYEQYF
DNA: TGCGCCAGCAGCTTGGCTCAGGGTTTCTACGAGCAGTACTTC

J: TRBJ2-7
D: NA
size: once
V: TRBV6-5
CDR3: CASSYSIAPHEQYF
DNA: TGTGCCAGCAGTTACTCGATCGCGCCGCACGAGCAGTACTTC

J: TRBJ1-2
D: NA
size: NA
V: TRBV6-1
CDR3: CASSENRASYGYTF
DNA: TGTGCCAGCAGTGAAAACAGGGCTTCCTATGGCTACACCTTC

J: TRBJ2-1
D: NA
size: NA
V: TRBV20-1
CDR3: CSAAYNEQFF
DNA: TGCAGTGCTGCGTACAATGAGCAGTTCTTC

J: TRBJ2-7
D: TRBD2
size: NA
V: TRBV29-1
CDR3: CSVEGGEGQKGEQYF
DNA: TGCAGCGTTGAAGGAGGGGAGGGGCAGAAAGGCGAGCAGTACTTC

J: TRBJ2-7
D: TRBD2
size: NA
V: TRBV11-2
CDR3: CASSSTGRGYEQYF
DNA: TGTGCCAGCAGCTCGACGGGGCGGGGGTACGAGCAGTACTTC

J: TRBJ2-6
D: NA
size: NA
V: TRBV29-1
CDR3: CSVDTGAFFVGGANVLTF
DNA: TGCAGCGTTGACACTGGGGCATTCTTCGTTGGTGGGGCCAACGTCCTGACTTTC

J: TRBJ2-1
D: NA
size: few
V: TRBV5-6
CDR3: CASFRGAEQFF
DNA: TGTGCCAGCTTTCGGGGGGCCGAGCAGTTCTTC

J: TRBJ2-7
D: NA
size: few
V: TRBV6-1
CDR3: CASSELQGPLYEQYF
DNA: TGTGCCAGCAGTGAACTACAGGGACCCCTCTACGAGCAGTACTTC

J: TRBJ1-2
D: NA
size: NA
V: TRBV6-5
CDR3: CASSELAGEDYTF
DNA: TGTGCCAGCAGTGAACTGGCAGGGGAAGACTACACCTTC

J: TRBJ1-1
D: NA
size: once
V: TRBV5-4
CDR3: CASSLGGVAGTEAFF
DNA: TGTGCCAGCAGCTTGGGTGGAGTTGCGGGGACTGAAGCTTTCTTT

J: TRBJ2-7
D: NA
size: NA
V: TRBV7-9
CDR3: CASSSGRGEQYF
DNA: TGTGCCAGCAGCTCGGGCAGGGGAGAGCAGTACTTC

J: TRBJ1-6
D: NA
size: NA
V: TRBV6-5
CDR3: CASSYAGTHNSPLHF
DNA: TGTGCCAGCAGTTACGCGGGGACCCATAATTCACCCCTCCACTTT

J: TRBJ2-7
D: TRBD1
size: NA
V: TRBV4-3
CDR3: CASSQGTLRDRALIGYEQYF
DNA: TGCGCCAGCAGCCAAGGAACGTTGCGGGACAGGGCCCTTATAGGGTACGAGCAGTACTTC

J: TRBJ1-1
D: TRBD1
size: NA
V: TRBV5-1
CDR3: CASSPGTEGAFF
DNA: TGCGCCAGCAGTCCCGGGACAGAGGGAGCTTTCTTT

J: TRBJ1-2
D: NA
size: NA
V: TRBV6-1
CDR3: CASRTTGTINYGYTF
DNA: TGTGCCAGCAGGACCACAGGGACGATTAACTATGGCTACACCTTC

J: TRBJ2-3
D: TRBD2
size: NA
V: TRBV9
CDR3: CASSVDPSGGDTDTQYF
DNA: TGTGCCAGCAGCGTAGACCCTAGCGGGGGGGACACAGATACGCAGTATTTT

J: TRBJ1-4
D: NA
size: NA
V: TRBV7-2
CDR3: CASSLSGGAAEKLFF
DNA: TGTGCCAGCAGCCTATCGGGGGGGGCGGCTGAAAAACTGTTTTTT